The 16 T cell receptor beta chains below were found in one sample sequenced in a study of type 1 and type 2 diabetes patients. Genomic DNA was the PCR template. Amplification of the beta chain CDR3 used 30 forward and 13 reverse multiplex primers. MiXCR, applied by TCRdb to the multiplex PCR reads, yields one record per CDR3 protein. There are under 300,000 distinct CDR3 sequences in the sample; approximately 50% occur only once, and roughly 13% lies in the top ten. The sequencing sample was made of peripheral blood mononuclear cells (PBMCs). Every receptor here comes from a man aged 18 to 30 with type 2 diabetes.

The CDR3 spells CASSSGTGNTEAFF. The CDR3 DNA follows: TGTGCCAGCAGCTCAGGGACAGGCAACACTGAAGCTTTCTTT. The chain combines TRBV7-8 with TRBJ1-1; 8 positions agree with TRBD1. V was clipped by 4 bases and J by 2 bases; unmatched bases: 3. This CDR3 has 14 residues. The germline V gene encodes CDR1 SGHVS and CDR2 FQNEAQ.

This clonotype was observed a handful of times. The rearrangement links TRBV20-1 to TRBJ2-2, with D perhaps TRBD1 (5 bases). With 4 bases removed from V and 1 base from J, the gap between germline ends came to 10 bases. Germline CDR1 reads DFQATT; CDR2 reads SNEGSKA (reference sequence). The CDR3 is 14 amino acids. CDR3 coding DNA: TGCAGTGCTAAAGACAGAAAGAACACCGGGGAGCTGTTTTTT. Its protein product is CSAKDRKNTGELFF.

The V and J genes are TRBV6-4 and TRBJ2-7; D may be TRBD1 (6 bases). Germline V gene data show CDR1 as MRHNA and CDR2 as SNTAGT. CDR3 length equals 15 residues. The V end was cut by 5 bases, the J end by 2 bases, with 16 bases between. The CDR3 region has the DNA TGTGCCAGCAGTTTTAGCCGGGACAAACCCTACGAGCAGTACTTC. Translating gives CASSFSRDKPYEQYF.

The chain links TRBV19 to TRBJ2-7, with no clear D. Germline CDR1 LNHDA, CDR2 SQIVND (reference sequence). CDR3 length equals 13 residues. With 5 bases removed from V and 2 bases from J, the gap between germline ends came to 10 bases. CDR3 in amino acids: CASSRAETYEQYF. The CDR3 DNA reads as TGTGCCAGTAGTCGGGCGGAAACCTACGAGCAGTACTTC.

This rearrangement joins TRBV25-1 to TRBJ2-1, with 8 positions matching TRBD1. With 6 bases clipped from V and 6 bases from J, the junction kept 16 bases outside the gene matches. The CDR3 covers 17 residues. The germline CDR1 and CDR2 sequences are MGHDK and SYGVNS. DNA for the CDR3: TGTGCCAGCAGAGACGCAGGGGGCCAGTTTCGTGGCAATGAGCAGTTCTTC. Translated, it gives CASRDAGGQFRGNEQFF.

Ten or more counts support this clonotype. The chain has TRBV14 and TRBJ1-1; D is unresolved. This CDR3 contains 10 residues. The V end was cut by 5 bases, the J end by 3 bases, with 1 base between. Germline V gene data show CDR1 as SGHDN and CDR2 as FVKESK. The CDR3 nucleotides are TGTGCCAGCAGCGACACTGAAGCTTTCTTT. Protein sequence: CASSDTEAFF.

This clonotype has more than one count but fewer than ten. The rearrangement uses TRBV10-2 and TRBJ1-1; the D gene is possibly TRBD1 (5 bases). CDR1 and CDR2 from the germline V gene are WSHSY and SAAADI. Trimming took 2 bases from V and 4 from J, leaving 14 bases between them. CDR3 length equals 15 residues. CDR3 protein: CASSERERGVTEAFF. DNA of the CDR3: TGCGCCAGCAGTGAGAGAGAAAGGGGAGTCACTGAAGCTTTCTTT.

The rearrangement joins TRBV12-3 or TRBV12-4 to TRBJ1-4; tentatively, D is TRBD1 (5 bases). The CDR3 runs to 15 residues. The V end lost 3 bases, the J end lost 5 bases, and 13 bases lay between the germline ends. In DNA, the CDR3 is TGTGCCAGCAGTTTGAGCCCGGGGGGGAATGAAAAACTGTTTTTT. Amino acids: CASSLSPGGNEKLFF.

The gene calls are TRBV5-1 and TRBJ2-7; 11 nucleotides agree with TRBD1. CDR3 size: 14 residues. V shed 4 bases and J 7 bases; nucleotides not matched to a gene: 7. Germline V CDR1 and CDR2: SGHRS, YFSETQ. The CDR3 nucleotides are TGCGCCAGCAGCGAAGGACAGGGGGCGCGGGAGCAGTACTTC. As protein: CASSEGQGAREQYF. The full variable domain, its missing parts supplied by reference TRBV5-1 and TRBJ2-7, is KAGVTQTPRYLIKTRGQQVTLSCSPISGHRSVSWYQQTPGQGLQFLFEYFSETQRNKGNFPGRFSGRQFSNSRSEMNVSTLELGDSALYLCASSEGQGAREQYFGPGTRLTVT.

The chain recombines TRBV5-6 with TRBJ2-7; D is perhaps TRBD1 (6 bases). This CDR3 has 15 amino acids. Trimming removed 1 base at V and 6 bases at J, with 17 bases between. Germline CDR1 is SGHDT and CDR2 is YYEEEE. The CDR3 region is CASSLSGTFGSEQYF. CDR3 coding DNA: TGTGCCAGCAGCTTGTCCGGGACATTCGGTTCCGAGCAGTACTTC.

This chain links TRBV15 with TRBJ2-2; TRBD2 is a possible D gene (6 bases). Germline V CDR1 and CDR2: LNHNV, YYDKDF (reference sequence). The ends were cut back, 1 base at V and 6 bases at J, with 9 bases in the middle. The CDR3 is 14 residues long. As DNA, the CDR3 is TGTGCCACCAGCAGAGTTCGGGGGTCCGGGGAGCTGTTTTTT. This translates into CATSRVRGSGELFF.

The chain recombines TRBV10-2 with TRBJ2-1; 11 bases are shared with TRBD2. This CDR3 region has 15 residues. CDR1 and CDR2 (germline): WSHSY, SAAADI. After removal of 6 bases from V and 4 bases from J, the junction contained 5 bases not matched to a gene. The CDR3 DNA follows: TGCGCCAGCAGGGATAGCGGGAGGGGGTACAATGAGCAGTTCTTC. Translation gives CASRDSGRGYNEQFF.

Notes on this clonotype: One end of the junction does not line up with germline, which may come from a read error. The rearrangement links TRBV7-2 to TRBJ2-1; 14 positions match TRBD2. Looked up from germline, CDR1 is SGHTA and CDR2 is FQGNSA. The CDR3 has 20 residues. CDR3 loop: CDSSPLTSGGAGGRYNEQFF. DNA for the CDR3: TGTGACAGCAGCCCCCTGACTAGCGGGGGGGCGGGAGGACGTTACAATGAGCAGTTCTTC.

This clonotype was seen only a few times. J is TRBJ2-6 and V is TRBV7-3, with D possibly called TRBD1 or TRBD2 (7 bases each). The CDR3 extends over 16 amino acids. Trimming removed 6 bases from V and 2 bases from J, with 14 bases in between. CDR1 is SGHTA, CDR2 FQGTGA, per germline. The CDR3 protein is CASSPQGRAGANVLTF. The CDR3 DNA reads as TGTGCCAGCAGTCCACAGGGGAGGGCTGGGGCCAACGTCCTGACTTTC.

J is TRBJ2-1 and V is TRBV30; 7 bases map to TRBD1. J was trimmed by 8 bases and V by 7 bases; bases with no gene match: 5. The CDR3 length is 11 residues. Germline CDR1 reads GTSNPN; CDR2 reads SVGIG (reference sequence). This CDR3 is CAFDRVDEQFF. Here the CDR3 DNA reads TGTGCCTTTGACAGGGTCGATGAGCAGTTCTTC.

J is TRBJ2-3 and V is TRBV7-2; tentative D call: TRBD2 (6 bases). Deletions cut 3 bases from V and 7 bases from J, with 17 bases between. CDR1 is SGHTA and CDR2 is FQGNSA in the germline V gene. The CDR3 covers 15 residues. CDR3 in amino acids: CASSFRGLPINTQYF. As DNA, the CDR3 is TGTGCCAGCAGCTTCCGGGGACTCCCTATAAATACGCAGTATTTT. Filled out from reference TRBV7-2 and TRBJ2-3, the complete variable domain reads GAGVSQSPSNKVTEKGKDVELRCDPISGHTALYWYRQSLGQGLEFLIYFQGNSAPDKSGLPSDRFSAERTGGSVSTLTIQRTQQEDSAVYLCASSFRGLPINTQYFGPGTRLTVL.